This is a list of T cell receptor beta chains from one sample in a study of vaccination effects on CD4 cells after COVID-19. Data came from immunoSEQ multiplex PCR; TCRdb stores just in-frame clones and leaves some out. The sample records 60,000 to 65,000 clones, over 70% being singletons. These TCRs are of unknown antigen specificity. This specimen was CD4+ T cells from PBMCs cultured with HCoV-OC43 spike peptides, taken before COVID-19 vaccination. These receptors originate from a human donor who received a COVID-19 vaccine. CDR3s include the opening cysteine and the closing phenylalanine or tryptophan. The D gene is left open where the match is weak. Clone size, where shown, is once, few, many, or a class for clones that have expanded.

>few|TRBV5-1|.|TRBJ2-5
CASSLDRTQETQYF
TGCGCCAGCAGCTTGGACAGAACACAAGAGACCCAGTACTTC
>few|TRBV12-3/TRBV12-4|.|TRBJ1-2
CASRFASASGYTF
TGTGCCAGCAGATTTGCTAGCGCTAGCGGCTACACCTTC
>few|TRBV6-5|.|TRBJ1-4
CASSYSGGEKLFF
TGTGCCAGCAGTTACTCGGGCGGTGAAAAACTGTTTTTT
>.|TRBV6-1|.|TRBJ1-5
CASSEGPSNQPQHF
TGTGCCAGCAGTGAAGGACCTAGCAATCAGCCCCAGCATTTT
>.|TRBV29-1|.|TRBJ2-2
CSVEGHGHGELFF
TGCAGCGTTGAGGGACACGGACACGGGGAGCTGTTTTTT
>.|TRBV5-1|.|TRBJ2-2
CASRIGSGTGELFF
TGCGCCAGCAGAATTGGGAGTGGCACCGGGGAGCTGTTTTTT
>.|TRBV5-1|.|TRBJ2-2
CASSPGRNTGELFF
TGCGCCAGCAGCCCGGGGCGGAACACCGGGGAGCTGTTTTTT
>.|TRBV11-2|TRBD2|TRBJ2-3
CASSLIAGGSDTQYF
TGTGCCAGCAGCTTGATAGCGGGGGGGTCAGATACGCAGTATTTT
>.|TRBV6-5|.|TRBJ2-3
CASSYYRGGKDTQYF
TGTGCCAGCAGCTATTACAGGGGAGGAAAAGATACGCAGTATTTT
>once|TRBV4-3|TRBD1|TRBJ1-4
CASSQRGQQPEKLFF
TGCGCCAGCAGCCAGAGGGGACAGCAACCTGAAAAACTGTTTTTT
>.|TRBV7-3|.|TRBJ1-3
CASSVGSGNTIYF
TGTGCCAGCAGTGTAGGCTCTGGAAACACCATATATTTT
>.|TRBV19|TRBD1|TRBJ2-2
CASGDRAATGELFF
TGTGCCAGTGGGGACAGGGCGGCCACCGGGGAGCTGTTTTTT
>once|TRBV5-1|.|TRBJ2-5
CASSLQSGGEETQYF
TGCGCCAGCAGCTTGCAGTCGGGGGGCGAGGAGACCCAGTACTTC
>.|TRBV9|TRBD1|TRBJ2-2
CASSPRTGWTGELFF
TGTGCCAGCAGCCCCCGGACAGGGTGGACCGGGGAGCTGTTTTTT
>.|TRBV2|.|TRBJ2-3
CASRFSDTQYF
TGTGCCAGCAGGTTTTCAGATACGCAGTATTTT
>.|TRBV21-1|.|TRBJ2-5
CASSRTGQEWGSGAVEETQYF
.
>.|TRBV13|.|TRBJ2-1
CASSLGRGLQNEQFF
TGTGCCAGCAGCTTAGGTAGGGGCCTCCAGAATGAGCAGTTCTTC
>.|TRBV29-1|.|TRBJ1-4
CSVGKTTNEKLFF
TGCAGCGTTGGGAAGACAACTAATGAAAAACTGTTTTTT
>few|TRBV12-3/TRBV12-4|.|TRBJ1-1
CASSLRVDTEAFF
TGTGCCAGCAGTTTAAGGGTCGATACTGAAGCTTTCTTT
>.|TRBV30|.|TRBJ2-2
CAWSVKGLGTGELFF
TGTGCCTGGAGTGTGAAGGGATTGGGCACCGGGGAGCTGTTTTTT
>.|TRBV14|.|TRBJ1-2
CASSQDGTFVGANYGYTF
TGTGCCAGCAGCCAAGATGGTACTTTCGTCGGGGCTAACTATGGCTACACCTTC
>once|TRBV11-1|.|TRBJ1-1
CASSLHKNTEAFF
TGTGCCAGCAGCTTACATAAAAACACTGAAGCTTTCTTT
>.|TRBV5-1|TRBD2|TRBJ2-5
CASSLAGGYQETQYF
TGCGCCAGCAGCCTAGCGGGGGGGTACCAAGAGACCCAGTACTTC
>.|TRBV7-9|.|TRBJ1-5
CASSLAERTPQHF
TGTGCCAGCAGCTTAGCGGAAAGAACGCCCCAGCATTTT
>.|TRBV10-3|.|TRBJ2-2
CAIERSGELFF
TGTGCCATCGAGCGCAGCGGGGAGCTGTTTTTT
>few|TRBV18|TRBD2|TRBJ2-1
CASSSNLAEYNEQFF
TGTGCCAGCTCTTCTAATCTAGCGGAGTACAATGAGCAGTTCTTC
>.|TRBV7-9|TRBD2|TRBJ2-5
CASSPIGGGGLQETQYF
TGTGCCAGCAGCCCGATTGGGGGCGGGGGGCTTCAAGAGACCCAGTACTTC
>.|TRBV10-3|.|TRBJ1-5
CAISESPFEPQHF
TGTGCCATCAGTGAGTCCCCATTTGAGCCCCAGCATTTT
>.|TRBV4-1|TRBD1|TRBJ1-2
CASRTGSSSGYTF
TGCGCCAGCCGGACAGGGAGTAGTTCTGGCTACACCTTC
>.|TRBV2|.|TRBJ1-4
CASSEKASIGGKLFF
TGTGCCAGCAGTGAAAAGGCATCGATAGGGGGAAAACTGTTTTTT
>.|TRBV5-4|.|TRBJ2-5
CASSLDYQETQYF
TGTGCCAGCAGCTTGGATTACCAAGAGACCCAGTACTTC
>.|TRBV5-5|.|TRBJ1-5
CASSLNEGGNQPQHF
TGTGCCAGCAGCTTGAATGAGGGGGGCAATCAGCCCCAGCATTTT
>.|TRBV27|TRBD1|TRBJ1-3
CASSRDRSSSGNTIYF
TGTGCCAGCAGCAGGGACAGAAGCTCCTCTGGAAACACCATATATTTT
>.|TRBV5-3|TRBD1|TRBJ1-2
CARSKGGQGADGYTF
TGTGCCAGAAGCAAGGGGGGACAGGGGGCCGATGGCTACACCTTC
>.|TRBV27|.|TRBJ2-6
CATTYVAGANVLTF
TGTGCCACCACATACGTCGCTGGGGCCAACGTCCTGACTTTC
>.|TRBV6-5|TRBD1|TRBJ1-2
CASRWDRNYGYTF
TGTGCCAGCAGGTGGGACAGGAACTATGGCTACACCTTC
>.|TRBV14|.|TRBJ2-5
CASSQEFGETQYF
TGTGCCAGCAGCCAAGAGTTCGGAGAGACCCAGTACTTC
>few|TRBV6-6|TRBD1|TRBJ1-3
CASRQQGAVGNTIYF
TGTGCCAGCAGACAACAGGGGGCGGTAGGAAACACCATATATTTT
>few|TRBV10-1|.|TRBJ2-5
CASSEVLGTQYF
TGCGCCAGCAGTGAAGTTTTAGGGACCCAGTACTTC
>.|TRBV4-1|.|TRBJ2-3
CASSRPEGGDGTDTQYF
TGCGCCAGCAGCCGGCCCGAAGGGGGGGACGGCACAGATACGCAGTATTTT
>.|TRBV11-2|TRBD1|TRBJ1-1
CASSSLNPGQGGTEAFF
TGTGCCAGCAGCTCATTAAACCCGGGACAGGGTGGCACTGAAGCTTTCTTT
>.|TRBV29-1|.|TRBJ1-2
CSATDRVSNYGYTF
TGCAGCGCAACGGACAGAGTGTCTAACTATGGCTACACCTTC
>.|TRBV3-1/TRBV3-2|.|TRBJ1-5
CASSQNSPFGPQHF
TGTGCCAGCAGCCAAAACAGCCCGTTTGGCCCCCAGCATTTT
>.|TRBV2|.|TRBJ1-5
CASSLLGASNQPQHF
TGTGCCAGCAGTTTGCTGGGGGCCAGCAATCAGCCCCAGCATTTT
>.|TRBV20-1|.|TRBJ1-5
CSASRPGYQPQHF
TGCAGTGCTAGTCGGCCAGGGTATCAGCCCCAGCATTTT
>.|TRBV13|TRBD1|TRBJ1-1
CASSRGQGRNTEAFF
TGTGCCAGCAGCCGCGGACAGGGAAGGAACACTGAAGCTTTCTTT
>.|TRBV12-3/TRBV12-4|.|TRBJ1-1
CASSNTRNTEAFF
TGTGCCAGCAGCAATACACGGAACACTGAAGCTTTCTTT
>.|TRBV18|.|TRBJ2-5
CASSSQETQYF
TGTGCCAGCTCGTCCCAAGAGACCCAGTACTTC
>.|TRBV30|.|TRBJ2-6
CAWSKKKLSLPQSLGANVLTF
TGTGCCTGGAGTAAGAAAAAACTCAGCCTGCCCCAGTCTCTGGGGGCCAACGTCCTGACTTTC
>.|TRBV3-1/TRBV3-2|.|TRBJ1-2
CASSQSPSADDYGYTF
TGTGCCAGCAGCCAAAGTCCCTCCGCAGACGACTATGGCTACACCTTC
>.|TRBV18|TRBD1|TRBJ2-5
CASSDRQGSRETQYF
TGTGCCAGCTCCGACAGACAGGGTTCGAGGGAGACCCAGTACTTC
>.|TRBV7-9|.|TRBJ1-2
CASSLGGGPNYGYTF
TGTGCCAGCAGCTTAGGCGGGGGGCCTAACTATGGCTACACCTTC
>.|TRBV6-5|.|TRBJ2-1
CASSYTRYNEQFF
TGTGCCAGCAGTTATACGCGGTACAATGAGCAGTTCTTC
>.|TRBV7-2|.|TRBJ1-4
CASSFPGRFNEKLFF
TGTGCCAGCAGCTTCCCCGGGAGGTTTAATGAAAAACTGTTTTTT
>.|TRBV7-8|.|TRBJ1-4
CASSLEQGLSEKLFF
TGTGCCAGCAGCTTGGAACAGGGTTTGAGTGAAAAACTGTTTTTT
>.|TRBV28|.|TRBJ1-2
CASTEQGTATYGYTF
TGTGCCAGCACGGAACAGGGAACTGCTACCTATGGCTACACCTTC
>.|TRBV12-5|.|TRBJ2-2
CASGPRINTGELFF
TGTGCTAGTGGCCCTAGAATAAACACCGGGGAGCTGTTTTTT
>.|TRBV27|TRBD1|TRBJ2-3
CASSLSGTGVHGGRDTQYF
TGTGCCAGCAGTCTAAGCGGGACAGGGGTACATGGCGGTAGAGATACGCAGTATTTT
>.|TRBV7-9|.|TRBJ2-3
CASSFLVARDGTDTQYF
TGTGCCAGCAGCTTTTTGGTGGCCAGGGACGGCACAGATACGCAGTATTTT